A single sample is the source of the 19 T cell receptor beta chains below, sequenced in a study of blood T cell repertoires in COVID-19. TCRdb keeps only in-frame clones here, not all; method: immunoSEQ multiplex PCR. The repertoire holds 350,000 or so clones, with approximately 89% as singletons. Sequenced: peripheral blood. All receptors come from a woman aged 60-70 years with COVID-19, enrolled during active disease.

This chain joins TRBV9 and TRBJ2-7; 8 nucleotides agree with TRBD2. Germline V lookup: CDR1 SGDLS, CDR2 YYNGEE. With 0 bases clipped from V and 3 bases from J, the junction kept 5 bases outside the gene matches. The CDR3 loop spans 15 amino acids. This chain's CDR3 is CASSVDLTSGYEQYF. DNA for the CDR3: TGTGCCAGCAGCGTAGACCTCACTAGCGGCTACGAGCAGTACTTC.

CDR3 DNA sequence: TGTGCCAGCAGCCCGCCACGGGGGGTACATACTGAAGCTTTCTTT. It yields the protein CASSPPRGVHTEAFF. The chain couples TRBV5-6 to TRBJ1-1, with a tentative D call TRBD1 (5 bases). Germline-derived CDR1 and CDR2 are SGHDT and YYEEEE. V dropped 4 bases and J dropped 5 bases, with 18 bases sitting between them. This CDR3 has 15 amino acids. Looking up the rest from reference TRBV5-6 and TRBJ1-1 gives the full variable domain: DAGVTQSPTHLIKTRGQQVTLRCSPKSGHDTVSWYQQALGQGPQFIFQYYEEEERQRGNFPDRFSGHQFPNYSSELNVNALLLGDSALYLCASSPPRGVHTEAFFGQGTRLTVV.

This chain uses TRBV5-1 with TRBJ2-3; no definite D call. The ends were cut back, 0 bases at V and 0 bases at J, with 8 bases in the middle. Germline CDR1 and CDR2: SGHRS and YFSETQ. The CDR3 totals 15 residues. CDR3 in amino acids: CASSLVATSTDTQYF. As DNA, the CDR3 is TGCGCCAGCAGCTTGGTGGCGACTAGCACAGATACGCAGTATTTT. Full variable domain (missing parts from reference TRBV5-1 and TRBJ2-3): KAGVTQTPRYLIKTRGQQVTLSCSPISGHRSVSWYQQTPGQGLQFLFEYFSETQRNKGNFPGRFSGRQFSNSRSEMNVSTLELGDSALYLCASSLVATSTDTQYFGPGTRLTVL.

This chain's CDR3 is CASTEAGSSGYTF. CDR3 bases: TGTGCCAGCACCGAGGCCGGTAGTAGTGGCTACACCTTC. The V gene is TRBV3-1 (or the pseudogene TRBV3-2), the J gene TRBJ1-2, with D unresolved. Germline-derived CDR1 and CDR2 are LGHDT and YNNKEL (reference sequence). Trimming stripped 7 bases from V and 7 bases from J, with 16 bases between. CDR3 size: 13 residues.

This sequence joins TRBV7-9 and TRBJ1-1; D is unclear. CDR3 length equals 15 residues. With 5 bases removed from V and 0 bases from J, the gap between germline ends came to 13 bases. Per germline, CDR1 SEHNR and CDR2 FQNEAQ (reference sequence). The DNA of the CDR3 is TGTGCCAGCAGCCGCCGGGAGGCCATGAACACTGAAGCTTTCTTT. The encoded protein is CASSRREAMNTEAFF.

The sample holds one count of this clone. V and J are TRBV2 and TRBJ1-2, with 9 bases matching TRBD1. Germline CDR1 and CDR2: SNHLY and FYNNEI. The CDR3 totals 13 residues. The V and J ends lost 7 bases and 7 bases, in that order; junction bases with no gene match: 7. In nucleotides, the CDR3 is TGTGCCAGCAACAGGGGGCTCGCAGGTGGCTACACCTTC. This codes for CASNRGLAGGYTF. Looking up the rest from reference TRBV2 and TRBJ1-2 gives the full variable domain: EPEVTQTPSHQVTQMGQEVILRCVPISNHLYFYWYRQILGQKVEFLVSFYNNEISEKSEIFDDQFSVERPDGSNFTLKIRSTKLEDSAMYFCASNRGLAGGYTFGSGTRLTVV.

This chain uses TRBV7-3 with TRBJ2-7, with 8 bases matching TRBD2. The V gene end was trimmed by 7 bases and the J gene end by 2 bases; junction bases not matched to a gene: 7. CDR1 and CDR2 from the germline V gene are SGHTA and FQGTGA. This CDR3 region has 14 residues. This CDR3 is CASILSGDTYEQYF. In nucleotides, the CDR3 is TGTGCCAGCATCCTTAGCGGGGATACCTACGAGCAGTACTTC.

The CDR3 sequence is CATSDRGTGANTEAFF. Here the CDR3 DNA reads TGTGCCACCAGTGATCGCGGGACAGGGGCGAACACTGAAGCTTTCTTT. V usage is TRBV24-1 and J usage is TRBJ1-1; TRBD1 agrees at 10 bases. The CDR3 spans 16 residues. J was trimmed by 1 base and V by 3 bases; bases with no gene match: 4. The germline gives CDR1 KGHDR, CDR2 SFDVKD.

This chain joins TRBV19 and TRBJ1-5, with D uncertain. Deletions cut 4 bases from V and 11 bases from J, with 27 bases between. In germline, CDR1 is LNHDA, CDR2 SQIVND (reference sequence). There are 17 residues in the CDR3. CDR3 residues: CASSKALLRGSAKTQHF. The CDR3 DNA is TGTGCCAGTAGTAAGGCACTACTCCGGGGTTCAGCTAAGACCCAGCATTTT.

The chain couples TRBV18 to TRBJ1-1; D might be TRBD1 (5 bases). Trimming took 2 bases from V and 6 from J, leaving 7 bases between them. Germline CDR1 KGHSH, CDR2 LQKENI. This CDR3 is 12 amino acids long. DNA of the CDR3: TGTGCCAGCTCACCAAGGGGTGCTGAAGCTTTCTTT. As protein: CASSPRGAEAFF.

The J gene is TRBJ1-2, the V gene TRBV6-5; 10 bases align to TRBD1. There are 13 residues in the CDR3. Germline V gene lookup returns CDR1 MNHEY and CDR2 SVGAGI. Trimming cost V 5 bases and J 8 bases; bases outside gene matches: 5. CDR3 residues: CASSRQGAEGYTF. The CDR3 DNA reads as TGTGCCAGCAGTAGACAGGGGGCGGAGGGCTACACCTTC.

The genes are TRBV12-3 or TRBV12-4 and TRBJ1-1; the match to TRBD1 covers 11 bases. The CDR3 spans 13 residues. The V gene end was trimmed by 6 bases and the J gene end by 7 bases; junction bases not matched to a gene: 4. The CDR3 nucleotides are TGTGCCAGCAGCAGGACAGGGGGCAGTGAAGCTTTCTTT. Amino acid sequence: CASSRTGGSEAFF.

This clone appeared a few times. The gene calls are TRBV7-9 and TRBJ2-1; 10 bases map to TRBD2. The CDR3 runs 16 residues. V trimming: 5 bases; J trimming: 7 bases; junction bases outside the gene matches: 11. The germline V gene encodes CDR1 SEHNR and CDR2 FQNEAQ (reference sequence). DNA for the CDR3: TGTGCCAGCAGCCCGATGAGCGGGGGGGCGGGGAATGAGCAGTTCTTC. Its protein is CASSPMSGGAGNEQFF.

The chain combines TRBV6-5 with TRBJ2-5, with D perhaps TRBD2 (7 bases). CDR3 length: 14 residues. The V end was cut by 6 bases, the J end by 5 bases, with 16 bases between. CDR1 is MNHEY and CDR2 is SVGAGI in the germline V gene. The CDR3 is CASRSEGGQETQYF. CDR3 coding DNA: TGTGCCAGCAGAAGTGAGGGGGGGCAGGAGACCCAGTACTTC.

The gene calls are TRBV18 and TRBJ2-6; D might be TRBD1 (5 bases). CDR1 and CDR2 from the germline V gene are KGHSH and LQKENI. V dropped 5 bases and J dropped 0 bases, with 14 bases sitting between them. The CDR3 sequence is 17 residues long. CDR3 residues: CASSGLQVNSGANVLTF. CDR3 DNA sequence: TGTGCCAGCTCAGGTCTACAGGTAAACTCTGGGGCCAACGTCCTGACTTTC.

This clone has just a few counts. This sequence joins TRBV19 and TRBJ1-5; 9 nucleotides agree with TRBD1. CDR1 and CDR2 (germline): LNHDA, SQIVND (reference sequence). V was clipped by 6 bases and J by 4 bases; unmatched bases: 4. The CDR3 is 14 residues long. In nucleotides, the CDR3 is TGTGCCAGTAGCTGGACAGGGGTAAATCAGCCCCAGCATTTT. Amino acids: CASSWTGVNQPQHF.

The rearrangement links TRBV5-6 to TRBJ2-2; TRBD1 agrees at 8 bases. V shed 1 base and J 4 bases; nucleotides not matched to a gene: 3. CDR3 length: 15 residues. Per germline, CDR1 SGHDT and CDR2 YYEEEE. The CDR3 DNA reads as TGTGCCAGCAGCTTGTGGGGACAGGTCACCGGGGAGCTGTTTTTT. Translated, it gives CASSLWGQVTGELFF.

The chain joins TRBV19 to TRBJ2-7, with 8 bases lining up with TRBD1. Germline loops: CDR1 LNHDA, CDR2 SQIVND (reference sequence). The CDR3 extends over 16 amino acids. Trimming cost V 6 bases and J 3 bases; bases outside gene matches: 13. The CDR3 is CASSGTGALNRYEQYF. In nucleotides, the CDR3 is TGTGCCAGTAGCGGGACAGGCGCCCTGAACCGCTACGAGCAGTACTTC. The variable domain in full, with the rest retrieved from reference TRBV19 and TRBJ2-7, is DGGITQSPKYLFRKEGQNVTLSCEQNLNHDAMYWYRQDPGQGLRLIYYSQIVNDFQKGDIAEGYSVSREKKESFPLTVTSAQKNPTAFYLCASSGTGALNRYEQYFGPGTRLTVT.

The chain employs TRBV7-3 and TRBJ1-2, with TRBD1 matching 8 bases. Trimming removed 2 bases from V and 3 bases from J; junction bases left unmatched: 8. Germline V gene lookup returns CDR1 SGHTA and CDR2 FQGTGA. There are 16 residues in the CDR3. CDR3 nucleotides: TGTGCCAGCAGCTTACAGGGACAGGAATGGTACTATGGCTACACCTTC. It is translated as CASSLQGQEWYYGYTF.